A selection of T cell receptor beta chains follows, all from one sample in a study of radiotherapy plus CTLA-4 blockade in lung cancer. Only in-frame clones appear in the TCRdb table, and some are missing; sequencing was by immunoSEQ multiplex PCR. The table shows over 80,000 clones, with around 82% occurring only once. Sample: peripheral blood, taken from a patient treated with radiotherapy plus ipilimumab. These receptors all stem from a human donor with non-small cell lung cancer who had stable disease on radiotherapy plus ipilimumab. Each CDR3 is given with its conserved first and last residue. Fields, in order: clone size, D gene, J gene, V gene, CDR3 protein, CDR3 DNA. The D gene is left open where the match is weak. Size is omitted from some rows. Given values are once, few, many or a class for expanded clones.

clone_size: .
d_call: .
j_call: TRBJ1-5
v_call: TRBV2
cdr3_aa: CASSTRGKEPQHF
cdr3_nt: TGTGCCAGCAGTACCCGAGGTAAAGAGCCCCAGCATTTT

clone_size: .
d_call: .
j_call: TRBJ2-1
v_call: TRBV19
cdr3_aa: CASSITSGPNEQFF
cdr3_nt: TGTGCCAGTAGTATTACGAGCGGACCCAATGAGCAGTTCTTC

clone_size: .
d_call: TRBD1
j_call: TRBJ2-7
v_call: TRBV19
cdr3_aa: CASMGQDYEQYF
cdr3_nt: TGTGCCAGTATGGGACAGGACTACGAGCAGTACTTC

clone_size: once
d_call: .
j_call: TRBJ2-3
v_call: TRBV29-1
cdr3_aa: CSVHGGTGTQYF
cdr3_nt: TGCAGCGTTCATGGTGGCACCGGTACGCAGTATTTT

clone_size: .
d_call: TRBD1
j_call: TRBJ2-4
v_call: TRBV19
cdr3_aa: CASISGTGVILAKNIQYF
cdr3_nt: TGTGCCAGTATCTCCGGGACAGGGGTAATTCTAGCCAAAAACATTCAGTACTTC

clone_size: .
d_call: TRBD2
j_call: TRBJ2-2
v_call: TRBV19
cdr3_aa: CASRTTSGGAGELFF
cdr3_nt: TGTGCCAGCAGAACGACTAGCGGGGGGGCCGGGGAGCTGTTTTTT

clone_size: once
d_call: .
j_call: TRBJ2-7
v_call: TRBV25-1
cdr3_aa: CASSEFGGSYEQYF
cdr3_nt: TGTGCCAGCAGTGAATTTGGGGGCTCCTACGAGCAGTACTTC

clone_size: few
d_call: .
j_call: TRBJ1-6
v_call: TRBV10-1
cdr3_aa: CASVFLYNSPLHF
cdr3_nt: TGCGCCAGCGTGTTCCTTTATAATTCACCCCTCCACTTT

clone_size: .
d_call: .
j_call: TRBJ1-5
v_call: TRBV7-9
cdr3_aa: CASSFQGRNQPQHF
cdr3_nt: TGTGCCAGCAGCTTCCAGGGACGCAATCAGCCCCAGCATTTT

clone_size: .
d_call: TRBD1
j_call: TRBJ1-1
v_call: TRBV7-2
cdr3_aa: CASSLGDRGSVAFF
cdr3_nt: TGTGCCAGCAGCTTAGGGGACAGGGGGTCTGTAGCTTTCTTT

clone_size: .
d_call: .
j_call: TRBJ2-7
v_call: TRBV6-5
cdr3_aa: CASSYSKGSYEQYF
cdr3_nt: TGTGCCAGCAGTTACTCGAAAGGTTCCTACGAGCAGTACTTC

clone_size: .
d_call: .
j_call: TRBJ2-5
v_call: TRBV28
cdr3_aa: CASSFYLGSETQYF
cdr3_nt: TGTGCCAGCAGTTTTTACTTGGGGAGCGAGACCCAGTACTTC

clone_size: .
d_call: TRBD1
j_call: TRBJ1-6
v_call: TRBV7-9
cdr3_aa: CASSLATGRTPLHF
cdr3_nt: TGTGCCAGCAGCTTAGCGACAGGGAGGACACCCCTCCACTTT

clone_size: .
d_call: TRBD2
j_call: TRBJ2-3
v_call: TRBV7-3
cdr3_aa: CASSHSGSTDTQYF
cdr3_nt: TGTGCCAGCAGCCATAGCGGGTCGACAGATACGCAGTATTTT

clone_size: .
d_call: .
j_call: TRBJ2-1
v_call: TRBV28
cdr3_aa: CASSSLRGSYNEQFF
cdr3_nt: TGTGCCAGCAGTTCTCTCAGGGGATCCTACAATGAGCAGTTCTTC

clone_size: .
d_call: .
j_call: TRBJ1-2
v_call: TRBV28
cdr3_aa: CASSFPPPDGPDTF
cdr3_nt: TGTGCCAGCAGTTTCCCCCCCCCGGACGGACCAGACACCTTC

clone_size: .
d_call: TRBD2
j_call: TRBJ2-5
v_call: TRBV30
cdr3_aa: CAWSSGTSFYF
cdr3_nt: TGTGCCTGGAGCTCCGGGACTAGCTTTTACTTC

clone_size: .
d_call: .
j_call: TRBJ1-4
v_call: TRBV9
cdr3_aa: CASSVGRWGRDEKLFF
cdr3_nt: TGTGCCAGCAGCGTAGGAAGGTGGGGAAGGGATGAAAAACTGTTTTTT

clone_size: .
d_call: TRBD2
j_call: TRBJ2-1
v_call: TRBV18
cdr3_aa: CASSPLSTGLAGGSSYNEQFF
cdr3_nt: TGTGCCAGCTCACCACTCTCGACGGGACTAGCGGGGGGCTCCTCCTACAATGAGCAGTTCTTC

clone_size: .
d_call: TRBD2
j_call: TRBJ2-2
v_call: TRBV10-3
cdr3_aa: CAIRDASGVVTGELFF
cdr3_nt: TGTGCCATCAGGGACGCTAGCGGGGTTGTCACCGGGGAGCTGTTTTTT

clone_size: .
d_call: TRBD1
j_call: TRBJ1-1
v_call: TRBV7-6
cdr3_aa: CASTRGTGGTEAFF
cdr3_nt: TGTGCCAGCACCCGCGGGACAGGGGGCACTGAAGCTTTCTTT

clone_size: once
d_call: TRBD2
j_call: TRBJ2-7
v_call: TRBV14
cdr3_aa: CASSDRLGLAGANEQYF
cdr3_nt: TGTGCCAGCAGCGACCGCCTTGGACTAGCGGGAGCCAACGAGCAGTACTTC

clone_size: .
d_call: .
j_call: TRBJ2-6
v_call: TRBV5-1
cdr3_aa: CASSLGPQSQTSGANVLTF
cdr3_nt: TGCGCCAGCAGCTTGGGACCCCAGTCCCAGACTTCTGGGGCCAACGTCCTGACTTTC

clone_size: .
d_call: .
j_call: TRBJ1-5
v_call: TRBV30
cdr3_aa: CAWSALSPGPGNQPQHF
cdr3_nt: TGTGCCTGGAGCGCCCTTTCCCCGGGTCCAGGCAATCAGCCCCAGCATTTT

clone_size: .
d_call: .
j_call: TRBJ1-6
v_call: TRBV5-4
cdr3_aa: CASSLGGLNNSPLHF
cdr3_nt: TGTGCCAGCAGCTTGGGGGGGCTAAATAATTCACCCCTCCACTTT

clone_size: .
d_call: .
j_call: TRBJ1-2
v_call: TRBV28
cdr3_aa: CASSLLGGYGYTF
cdr3_nt: TGTGCCAGCAGTTTACTGGGGGGCTACGGCTACACCTTC

clone_size: .
d_call: .
j_call: TRBJ1-6
v_call: TRBV5-1
cdr3_aa: CASSLGQVSYNSPLHF
cdr3_nt: TGCGCCAGCAGCTTGGGACAGGTTTCCTATAATTCACCCCTCCACTTT

clone_size: .
d_call: TRBD1
j_call: TRBJ1-2
v_call: TRBV29-1
cdr3_aa: CSVEGDRGIGYTF
cdr3_nt: TGCAGCGTTGAGGGGGACAGGGGGATTGGCTACACCTTC

clone_size: .
d_call: .
j_call: TRBJ2-5
v_call: TRBV18
cdr3_aa: CASSPQQGETQYF
cdr3_nt: TGTGCCAGCTCACCCCAGCAGGGAGAGACCCAGTACTTC

clone_size: .
d_call: TRBD1
j_call: TRBJ1-1
v_call: TRBV4-1
cdr3_aa: CASSKGQGPNTEAFF
cdr3_nt: TGCGCCAGCAGCAAGGGACAGGGGCCGAACACTGAAGCTTTCTTT

clone_size: .
d_call: .
j_call: TRBJ2-2
v_call: TRBV21-1
cdr3_aa: CASSKVATTGGVGELFF
cdr3_nt: TGTGCCAGCAGCAAAGTAGCGACGACAGGGGGCGTCGGGGAGCTGTTTTTT

clone_size: .
d_call: .
j_call: TRBJ2-4
v_call: TRBV14
cdr3_aa: CASSRGLGDIQYF
cdr3_nt: TGTGCCAGCAGCCGCGGACTGGGAGACATTCAGTACTTC

clone_size: .
d_call: .
j_call: TRBJ2-7
v_call: TRBV2
cdr3_aa: CASSDIGYEQYF
cdr3_nt: TGTGCCAGCAGTGACATTGGCTACGAGCAGTACTTC

clone_size: few
d_call: .
j_call: TRBJ2-5
v_call: TRBV7-2
cdr3_aa: CASSLSTWGEETQYF
cdr3_nt: TGTGCCAGCAGCTTGAGTACTTGGGGGGAAGAGACCCAGTACTTC

clone_size: .
d_call: .
j_call: TRBJ1-1
v_call: TRBV7-3
cdr3_aa: CASSSLGVGTEAFF
cdr3_nt: TGTGCCAGCAGCTCCTTAGGGGTGGGGACTGAAGCTTTCTTT

clone_size: .
d_call: TRBD2
j_call: TRBJ2-1
v_call: TRBV16
cdr3_aa: CASSPWASGSLNNEQFF
cdr3_nt: TGTGCCAGCAGCCCATGGGCTAGCGGGAGCCTGAACAATGAGCAGTTCTTC

clone_size: .
d_call: .
j_call: TRBJ1-4
v_call: TRBV30
cdr3_aa: CAWSVGWGSNEKLFF
cdr3_nt: TGTGCCTGGAGTGTTGGGTGGGGCTCTAATGAAAAACTGTTTTTT

clone_size: few
d_call: TRBD1
j_call: TRBJ1-2
v_call: TRBV19
cdr3_aa: CATGDRGGRNYGYTF
cdr3_nt: TGTGCCACCGGGGACAGGGGAGGGAGAAACTATGGCTACACCTTC

clone_size: .
d_call: .
j_call: TRBJ1-1
v_call: TRBV5-1
cdr3_aa: CASSSGLNTEAFF
cdr3_nt: TGCGCCAGCAGCTCCGGATTGAACACTGAAGCTTTCTTT

clone_size: .
d_call: TRBD2
j_call: TRBJ2-1
v_call: TRBV2
cdr3_aa: CASPGLAAYNEQFF
cdr3_nt: TGTGCCAGCCCGGGACTAGCGGCATACAATGAGCAGTTCTTC

clone_size: .
d_call: TRBD1
j_call: TRBJ2-6
v_call: TRBV7-7
cdr3_aa: CASSPDRPPGANVLTF
cdr3_nt: TGTGCCAGCAGCCCGGACAGGCCTCCTGGGGCCAACGTCCTGACTTTC

clone_size: .
d_call: TRBD1
j_call: TRBJ1-2
v_call: TRBV4-1
cdr3_aa: CASSQDGSGQGVGGYTF
cdr3_nt: TGCGCCAGCAGCCAAGACGGCTCGGGACAGGGGGTAGGTGGCTACACCTTC

clone_size: .
d_call: .
j_call: TRBJ2-7
v_call: TRBV5-1
cdr3_aa: CASSSVAGRGQYF
cdr3_nt: TGCGCCAGCAGCTCAGTCGCCGGAAGAGGGCAGTACTTC

clone_size: .
d_call: .
j_call: TRBJ1-6
v_call: TRBV7-9
cdr3_aa: CASSPVIGGVGSYNSPLHF
cdr3_nt: TGTGCCAGCAGCCCAGTGATCGGAGGGGTGGGATCCTATAATTCACCCCTCCACTTT